This T cell receptor beta chain was captured by sequencing in a study of T cells in localized non-small cell lung cancer. Notes on the study in general: Tumor trailed uninvolved adjacent lung in T cell clonality, which peaked there. Across samples, adjacent lung featured a median roughly 60 of the top 100 tumor clones.

Germline loops: CDR1 SGHRS, CDR2 YFSETQ. This CDR3 comprises 17 residues. The trim removed 0 bases at V and 4 bases at J, leaving 5 bases unmatched. TCRdb's copy holds only in-frame clones and misses some; the assay was immunoSEQ multiplex PCR. Of 40,000 to 60,000 clones listed, about 76% were seen once; the top ten hold under 20%. Turning to this clone: Its antigen is as yet unknown.

Sequenced material: peripheral blood mononuclear cells, taken before any cancer treatment. This receptor was identified in a man aged 35-69 years with stage III lung adenocarcinoma. The chain recombines TRBV5-1 with TRBJ2-1; 12 nucleotides match TRBD2. The DNA of the CDR3 is TGCGCCAGCAGCTTGGTGGGACTAGCGGGCAGGTACAATGAGCAGTTCTTC. Translated, it gives CASSLVGLAGRYNEQFF.